The 21 T cell receptor beta chains in this list originate from one sample, sequenced in a study of blood T cells in healthy people across ages. A J-beta primer mix and a sample-barcoded 5' primer were used in a second PCR of roughly 7 to 12 cycles. TCRdb recomputed calls from the 5' RACE reads with MiXCR, one row per CDR3 protein. The sample carries about 650,000 distinct CDR3 sequences, less than 40% recorded once. The sequenced sample was blood. The receptors originated from a woman older than 75 in good health.

In this sample, this clonotype turned up many times. The chain joins TRBV28 to TRBJ2-5, with TRBD2 identical over 10 bases. Losses at the gene ends were 2 bases for V and 7 bases for J; bases not matched to a gene: 4. CDR3 length equals 14 residues. Germline assignment: CDR1 MDHEN and CDR2 SYDVKM. The CDR3 DNA sequence: TGTGCCAGCAGTTTAACTAGCGGGGTTGGGACCCAGTACTTC. This gives the protein CASSLTSGVGTQYF.

V usage is TRBV2 and J usage is TRBJ2-7; the D is unclear. The CDR3 runs to 13 residues. Trimming removed 6 bases from V and 2 bases from J, with 11 bases in between. Looked up from germline, CDR1 is SNHLY and CDR2 is FYNNEI. This CDR3 is CASRAVLTYEQYF. The CDR3 DNA follows: TGTGCCAGCAGGGCAGTCCTGACCTACGAGCAGTACTTC.

This clonotype was found a few times. This sequence joins TRBV20-1 and TRBJ1-6; tentative D call: TRBD1 (5 bases). CDR1 DFQATT and CDR2 SNEGSKA come from the germline V gene (reference sequence). The germline V and J ends were trimmed by 1 base and 5 bases, with 9 bases remaining between them. This CDR3 is built from 14 residues. The CDR3: CSARGQSNNSPLHF. In DNA form, the CDR3 reads TGCAGTGCTAGAGGACAGTCTAATAATTCACCCCTCCACTTT.

The V and J genes are TRBV6-5 and TRBJ1-6; tentatively, D is TRBD1 (6 bases). The CDR3 runs to 17 residues. Looked up from germline, CDR1 is MNHEY and CDR2 is SVGAGI. The V end was cut by 8 bases, the J end by 4 bases, with 21 bases between. The CDR3 nucleotides read TGTGCCAGCGGTACCTCGCTGGACAGACTTTATAATTCACCCCTCCACTTT. Amino acid sequence: CASGTSLDRLYNSPLHF.

The gene calls are TRBV11-2 and TRBJ2-5; D is possibly TRBD1 (5 bases). The length of the CDR3 is 14 residues. V lost 3 bases, J lost 5 bases, and 13 bases lay in between. Germline V CDR1 and CDR2: SGHAT, FQNNGV. Written as DNA, the CDR3 is TGTGCCAGCAGCTTTCGACAGACGGCTGAGACCCAGTACTTC. Amino acid sequence: CASSFRQTAETQYF.

With regard to this clonotype: With a much larger clone just one base away, this may be a read error. CDR3 region: CVSSEDRGLKQYF. CDR3 DNA sequence: TGTGTCAGCAGCGAGGACAGGGGGCTCAAGCAGTACTTC. This chain joins TRBV9 and TRBJ2-7; TRBD1 matches 11 bases. This CDR3 is 13 amino acids long. The germline V gene has CDR1 SGDLS and CDR2 YYNGEE.

This clonotype has a handful of counts. A single base separates this from a much larger clone, so it may be a read error. The chain joins TRBV9 to TRBJ2-7; D gene ambiguous. The germline V gene has CDR1 SGDLS and CDR2 YYNGEE. This CDR3 has 10 residues. Here the CDR3 reads CANSPCEQYF. The CDR3 DNA follows: TGTGCCAACAGCCCCTGCGAGCAGTACTTC.

This clonotype has a handful of counts. This chain links TRBV20-1 with TRBJ1-1; 10 bases are shared with TRBD1. V was clipped by 0 bases and J by 6 bases; unmatched bases: 4. CDR1 is DFQATT and CDR2 is SNEGSKA in the germline V gene (reference sequence). This CDR3 is 14 amino acids long. CDR3 loop: CSARDQGTGAEAFF. The CDR3 DNA reads as TGCAGTGCTAGAGACCAAGGGACAGGGGCTGAAGCTTTCTTT.

The chain is built from TRBV7-9 and TRBJ1-1; no clear D gene. The CDR3 is 14 residues long. CDR1 and CDR2 (germline): SEHNR, FQNEAQ (reference sequence). V dropped 4 bases and J dropped 0 bases, with 9 bases sitting between them. CDR3 sequence: CASSSRWLNTEAFF. In nucleotides, the CDR3 is TGTGCCAGCAGCTCAAGGTGGTTGAACACTGAAGCTTTCTTT.

The chain couples TRBV27 to TRBJ2-2, with 7 bases lining up with TRBD1. V lost 5 bases, J lost 7 bases, and 10 bases stayed unmatched. The CDR3 consists of 15 residues. Per germline, CDR1 MNHEY and CDR2 SMNVEV (reference sequence). The CDR3 DNA reads TGTGCCAGCAGTCCAAAGACAGGGATAGTCGGGGAGCTGTTTTTT. This encodes CASSPKTGIVGELFF.

The chain joins TRBV19 to TRBJ1-1; TRBD1 is a possible D gene (5 bases). This CDR3 has 16 residues. Trimming took 9 bases from V and 2 from J, leaving 22 bases between them. The germline V gene encodes CDR1 LNHDA and CDR2 SQIVND (reference sequence). The DNA of the CDR3 is TGTGCCAGCAGTCTACTGGTGACCGGGACCAACACTGAAGCTTTCTTT. Translated: CASSLLVTGTNTEAFF.

There are a few counts of this clonotype. A much bigger clone sits one base away, suggesting this may be a read error. The gene calls are TRBV12-3 or TRBV12-4 and TRBJ2-3, with no clear D. The CDR3 sequence is 13 residues long. The CDR3 loop is CASRPGSTDAQYF. The CDR3 DNA reads as TGTGCCAGCAGGCCGGGCAGCACAGATGCGCAGTATTTT.

This clonotype was seen a few times. The chain carries TRBV28 and TRBJ1-4; 7 nucleotides agree with TRBD1. Germline loops: CDR1 MDHEN, CDR2 SYDVKM. The CDR3 runs to 14 residues. V gave up 7 bases and J gave up 3 bases; unmatched junction bases: 5. CDR3 loop: CASTVGTANEKLFF. As DNA, the CDR3 is TGTGCCAGCACTGTCGGGACAGCTAATGAAAAACTGTTTTTT.

This clonotype was observed at least ten times. This sequence joins TRBV12-3 or TRBV12-4 and TRBJ2-7, with D unclear. Trimming stripped 8 bases from V and 0 bases from J, with 11 bases between. The CDR3 extends over 13 amino acids. The CDR3 sequence is CASQSSSSYEQYF. CDR3 coding DNA: TGTGCCAGCCAGAGTTCAAGCTCCTACGAGCAGTACTTC.

At least ten counts were recorded for this clonotype. V is TRBV9 and J is TRBJ1-6; unclear D gene. V was cut by 2 bases and J by 7 bases, with 10 bases left in between. CDR1 and CDR2 (germline): SGDLS, YYNGEE. The CDR3 spans 14 residues. CDR3 sequence: CASSVRFDNSPLHF. In DNA form, the CDR3 reads TGTGCCAGCAGCGTCAGGTTCGACAATTCACCCCTCCACTTT.

In its sample, this clonotype was seen a few times. The V gene is TRBV7-3, the J gene TRBJ1-2; 10 bases align to TRBD1. With V trimmed by 5 bases and J by 8 bases, 5 bases remained unmatched. Germline CDR1 reads SGHTA; CDR2 reads FQGTGA. The CDR3 totals 13 residues. Written as DNA, the CDR3 is TGTGCCAGCAGCAAGACAGGGGGCGGCGGCTACACCTTC. It translates to CASSKTGGGGYTF.

In its sample, this clonotype was seen once. The conserved phenylalanine or tryptophan normally closing the CDR3 is absent here, so this likely arose from a read error. This chain joins TRBV3-1 and TRBJ2-2; D remains ambiguous. This CDR3 is built from 12 residues. V lost 5 bases and J lost 4, with 5 bases in between. Germline values: CDR1 LGHDT, CDR2 YNNKEL (reference sequence). For the CDR3, the DNA is TGTGCCAGCAGCGGTCCCACCGGGGAGCTGTTTGTT. Its translation is CASSGPTGELFV.

This clonotype was counted many times. The rearrangement uses TRBV24-1 and TRBJ2-1; maybe TRBD2 (7 bases). Germline lookup yields CDR1 KGHDR and CDR2 SFDVKD. This CDR3 spans 16 amino acids. Trimming removed 0 bases at V and 7 bases at J, with 15 bases between. The CDR3, as DNA: TGTGCCACCAGTGATTTGAAAGGGGGGGGTTTGAATGAGCAGTTCTTC. Residues: CATSDLKGGGLNEQFF.

This clonotype was counted ten times or more. V is TRBV20-1 and J is TRBJ1-2; no clear D gene. The CDR3 spans 11 residues. In germline, CDR1 is DFQATT, CDR2 SNEGSKA (reference sequence). Trimming stripped 3 bases from V and 8 bases from J, with 10 bases between. CDR3 DNA sequence: TGCAGTGCTAGGCAGATCCTCGGCTACACCTTC. Amino acid sequence: CSARQILGYTF.

This clonotype occurred once. A single base separates this from a much larger clone, so it may be a read error. This rearrangement joins TRBV7-3 to TRBJ1-2; 7 positions agree with TRBD1. The germline gives CDR1 SGHTA, CDR2 FQGTGA. The CDR3 is made up of 14 amino acids. Unmatched junction bases numbered 9, after V lost 5 bases and J lost 6 bases. CDR3 sequence: CASSRSGGMDGYTF. Written as DNA, the CDR3 is TGTGCCAGCAGCAGATCAGGGGGTATGGATGGCTACACCTTC.

This clonotype was observed many times. The chain carries TRBV11-2 and TRBJ2-5; maybe TRBD1 (6 bases). Looked up from germline, CDR1 is SGHAT and CDR2 is FQNNGV. Between the trimmed V and J ends, which lost 6 bases and 2 bases, there was a span of 10 bases. This CDR3 spans 13 amino acids. CDR3 region: CASSRQEQETQYF. The CDR3 bases are TGTGCCAGCAGTAGACAGGAACAAGAGACCCAGTACTTC.